The sequence of this T cell receptor (beta chain) was determined in a study of T cells in narcolepsy. The CDR3 is made up of 13 amino acids. V was clipped by 2 bases and J by 3 bases, with 11 bases between them. Germline loops: CDR1 SQVTM, CDR2 ANQGSEA. The repertoire was sequenced with immunoSEQ multiplex PCR; TCRdb's copy has only in-frame clones and lacks some. Here the sample spans roughly 10,000 clones, 70% being singletons. This sequence joins TRBV29-1 and TRBJ2-7, with unresolved D. The sequencing input was CD45RA- memory CD8+ T cells from PBMCs. The TCR comes from a human donor with narcolepsy. CDR3 residues: CSVEPLNNYEQYF. The CDR3 DNA reads as TGCAGCGTTGAACCACTGAACAACTACGAGCAGTACTTC.